The text below deals with one TCR beta chain. The data belong to a study of blood T cell repertoires in COVID-19. Study as a whole: Sites across the United States, Italy and Spain contributed samples from acute and convalescent COVID-19. Sources were T cells, B-cell-depleted T cells, or PBMCs; the material itself was cDNA or gDNA.

Original data processing: Amplification with reference gene primers provided the estimates of nucleated cell counts. Only in-frame clones appear in the TCRdb table, and some are missing; sequencing was by immunoSEQ multiplex PCR. V and J calls and clone size follow that table, whereas D and trimming were derived from the DNA. This sample carries 150,000 to 200,000 clones, more than 90% of them seen once, and the ten largest clones take 15% to 20%. Sequencing was done on a sample of peripheral blood. This clonotype was obtained from a man aged 60 to 69 with active or convalescent COVID-19.

The CDR3: CASNPLAENTGELFF. CDR3 bases: TGCGCCAGCAACCCCCTAGCGGAGAACACCGGGGAGCTGTTTTTT. The chain links TRBV5-1 to TRBJ2-2; 7 positions agree with TRBD2. This CDR3 comprises 15 residues. The ends lost 6 bases at V and 1 base at J; junction bases unmatched: 6. The germline V gene encodes CDR1 SGHRS and CDR2 YFSETQ.